This T cell receptor beta chain was sequenced during a study of T cells after yellow fever vaccination. Points from the study as a whole: Researchers report a weaker secondary response that nonetheless peaked faster, day 5 versus 15. Contamination by abundant bulk-population clonotypes could be present in FACS-sorted repertoires.

A universal primer site and UMIs were added as TCR cDNA was made by 5'RACE template switching. TCRdb used MiXCR to reprocess the 5' RACE reads, holding one entry per CDR3 protein. The sample carries some 390,000 distinct CDR3 sequences, around a sixth recorded once. This clonotype showed up many times. Its antigen is still unknown. The CDR3 runs 15 residues. Between the trimmed V and J ends, which lost 6 bases and 3 bases, there was a span of 18 bases. Germline V lookup: CDR1 MNHEY, CDR2 SVGAGI. This sequence joins TRBV6-5 and TRBJ2-7; D not certain. The receptor was derived from a man between 18 and 29 years old who received the YFV17D yellow fever vaccine. The starting material was PBMCs, obtained before the yellow fever booster vaccination. This CDR3 is CASSLRWVDGYEQYF. The CDR3 bases are TGTGCCAGCAGCCTACGATGGGTGGACGGCTACGAGCAGTACTTC.